This paragraph reports one T cell receptor beta chain. The assay was immunoSEQ multiplex PCR, and TCRdb's table has in-frame clones only and misses some. The table includes 150,000 to 200,000 clones, 80% to 90% detected once. This sample was included in a study of blood T cell repertoires in COVID-19. Study overall: Spain, Italy and the United States supplied samples that represented acute and convalescent COVID-19.

V gave up 4 bases and J gave up 1 base; unmatched junction bases: 5. The CDR3 has 17 residues. Germline CDR1 is SGHNT and CDR2 is YYREEE (reference sequence). The sequence came from a man between 18 and 29 years old who had recovered from COVID-19. Sequenced input: peripheral blood. The chain combines TRBV5-4 with TRBJ2-5; 15 bases fit TRBD2. The DNA of the CDR3 is TGTGCCAGCAGCCCGGGACTAGCGGGAGGTCCCCAAGAGACCCAGTACTTC. Its translation: CASSPGLAGGPQETQYF.